This record looks at one T cell receptor (beta chain) sequence and its context. Its antigen is unidentified. The sample belongs to a study of T-cell memory formation after mild COVID-19. Across the study: Clustering of TCRs was largely donor specific. Regarding the study as a whole: Cross-reactive memory seemingly joined, as some responding clones were found in pre-infection memory.

TCR alpha and TCR beta cDNA libraries carrying sample barcodes and UMIs were produced by 5'RACE using constant-segment primers. Each CDR3 protein is one row after TCRdb ran MiXCR on the 5' RACE reads. The sample holds 300,000 to 400,000 distinct CDR3 sequences, over 25% seen once. With V trimmed by 6 bases and J by 5 bases, 12 bases remained unmatched. The CDR3 is 15 amino acids. Germline V gives CDR1 MGHRA, CDR2 YSYEKL. The source material was PBMCs or a T cell subset sorted from them (not recorded which). The chain combines TRBV4-1 with TRBJ2-5, with 7 nucleotides matching TRBD2. The source is an adult woman who had mild COVID-19 (a few samples of this study predate the infection). Cell type and time point are not known. The CDR3 sequence: CASREKGLAAETQYF. CDR3 DNA sequence: TGCGCCAGCAGAGAGAAGGGGCTAGCGGCGGAGACCCAGTACTTC.